This entry lists 17 T cell receptor beta chains sequenced from one sample in a study of T cells in Graves' hyperthyroidism and ophthalmopathy. RNA transcripts provided the source from which TCR beta CDR3 regions were amplified. First-round RT-PCR of the TCR CDR3 relied on the HTBI primer set. One entry per CDR3 protein, called by TCRdb with MiXCR from the multiplex PCR reads. Of around 440,000 distinct CDR3 sequences in the sample, 15% to 19% were seen once. Sample: blood. These receptor sequences come from a woman aged 18-35 years with Graves' hyperthyroidism.

Concerning this clonotype: This may be a read error, as it is one base from a much larger clone. Since the CDR3 does not end with the conserved phenylalanine or tryptophan, this likely comes from a read error. The CDR3 here is CASSYSPGQGGNQPQHS. The CDR3 region has the DNA TGTGCCAGCAGTTACTCTCCGGGGCAAGGGGGCAATCAGCCCCAGCATTCT. V is TRBV6-2 or TRBV6-3 and J is TRBJ1-5; D is perhaps TRBD1 (5 bases). Looked up from germline, CDR1 is MNHEY and CDR2 is SVGEGT. The CDR3 covers 17 residues. The V end was cut by 0 bases, the J end by 2 bases, with 14 bases between.

This clonotype was picked up many times. J is TRBJ2-7 and V is TRBV9; D remains ambiguous. The germline V gene has CDR1 SGDLS and CDR2 YYNGEE. The CDR3 has 12 residues. Trimming removed 0 bases at V and 5 bases at J, with 6 bases between. The CDR3 spells CASSVAIDEQYF. The CDR3 DNA reads as TGTGCCAGCAGCGTAGCGATCGACGAGCAGTACTTC. The full variable domain, its missing parts supplied by reference TRBV9 and TRBJ2-7, is DSGVTQTPKHLITATGQRVTLRCSPRSGDLSVYWYQQSLDQGLQFLIQYYNGEERAKGNILERFSAQQFPDLHSELNLSSLELGDSALYFCASSVAIDEQYFGPGTRLTVT.

This clonotype was seen a handful of times. This chain joins TRBV3-1 and TRBJ2-1, with 12 bases aligning to TRBD2. Germline V CDR1 and CDR2: LGHDT, YNNKEL (reference sequence). The CDR3 is made up of 17 amino acids. The junction had 11 bases not matched to a gene; V was cut back by 5 bases and J by 6 bases. CDR3 region: CASSSRLAGVSGNEQFF. The CDR3 DNA reads TGTGCCAGCAGCTCCCGACTAGCGGGAGTTTCGGGCAATGAGCAGTTCTTC.

At least ten counts were recorded for this clonotype. This chain connects TRBV18 to TRBJ1-1; D remains unclear. This CDR3 spans 15 amino acids. Germline lookup yields CDR1 KGHSH and CDR2 LQKENI. Trimming shortened V by 3 bases and J by 0 bases, and 11 bases separated the two germline ends. The CDR3 sequence: CASSPWSGMNTEAFF. CDR3 bases: TGTGCCAGCTCACCTTGGTCTGGGATGAACACTGAAGCTTTCTTT.

The chain recombines TRBV25-1 with TRBJ1-1; no clear D. The germline V gene encodes CDR1 MGHDK and CDR2 SYGVNS. The CDR3 totals 18 residues. V lost 6 bases and J 5 bases, leaving 28 bases between the germline ends. CDR3 region: CASSLKESKGRADTEAFF. CDR3 coding DNA: TGTGCCAGCAGCTTAAAGGAGAGTAAGGGTCGAGCCGATACTGAAGCTTTCTTT.

The J gene is TRBJ1-1, the V gene TRBV27; perhaps TRBD1 as D (6 bases). V gave up 6 bases and J gave up 4 bases, with 18 bases separating them. CDR3 length: 15 amino acids. Germline V gene lookup returns CDR1 MNHEY and CDR2 SMNVEV (reference sequence). CDR3 protein: CASRPWTAGGTEAFF. The CDR3 coding sequence is TGTGCCAGCAGGCCTTGGACAGCGGGCGGCACTGAAGCTTTCTTT.

This clonotype was seen repeatedly, ten times or more. The V call is TRBV6-1, the J call TRBJ1-1, with D perhaps matching TRBD1 (6 bases). V lost 2 bases and J lost 3, with 16 bases in between. This CDR3 has 16 residues. Germline assignment: CDR1 MNHNS and CDR2 SASEGT. The CDR3 nucleotides are TGTGCCAGCAGTGAACTAGAGGGGGGGCAGGACACTGAAGCTTTCTTT. It yields the protein CASSELEGGQDTEAFF.

This clonotype was detected many times. V and J are TRBV11-2 and TRBJ2-5; unclear D gene. Trimming stripped 4 bases from V and 4 bases from J, with 7 bases between. The CDR3 is 12 residues long. The germline V gene has CDR1 SGHAT and CDR2 FQNNGV. The CDR3 reads CASSSIRETQYF. Here the CDR3 DNA reads TGTGCCAGCAGCTCTATAAGAGAGACCCAGTACTTC.

The CDR3 bases are TGTGCCAGCTCACGGACAGGGGTTGGCACTGAAGCTTTCTTT. Protein sequence: CASSRTGVGTEAFF. The chain links TRBV27 to TRBJ1-1; TRBD1 matches 9 bases. V lost 8 bases to trimming and J lost 4 bases; unmatched junction nucleotides: 8. This CDR3 comprises 14 residues. Germline-derived CDR1 and CDR2 are MNHEY and SMNVEV (reference sequence).

This clonotype occurred a few times. The CDR3 loop reads CATSESSGSFADTQYF. CDR3 nucleotides: TGTGCCACCAGTGAAAGTAGCGGGAGCTTCGCAGATACGCAGTATTTT. The chain carries TRBV24-1 and TRBJ2-3, with 9 bases aligning to TRBD2. The germline CDR1 and CDR2 sequences are KGHDR and SFDVKD. Trimming removed 4 bases from V and 4 bases from J; junction bases left unmatched: 8. This CDR3 has 16 residues.

Only a few counts were recorded for this clonotype. V usage is TRBV29-1 and J usage is TRBJ1-4; possible D gene TRBD1, 6 bases. The germline CDR1 and CDR2 sequences are SQVTM and ANQGSEA. CDR3 length equals 15 residues. V dropped 3 bases and J dropped 6 bases, with 17 bases sitting between them. CDR3 protein: CSVEGATGLDEKLFF. CDR3 nucleotides: TGCAGCGTTGAGGGGGCTACAGGGCTGGATGAAAAACTGTTTTTT.

This clonotype was seen more than once but under ten times. One end of the junction varies from germline; a read error may be responsible. V and J are TRBV2 and TRBJ2-2; D might be TRBD2 (5 bases). The CDR3 consists of 15 residues. Germline V lookup: CDR1 SNHLY, CDR2 FYNNEI. The CDR3 reads CASTTKPQIAGELVF. The CDR3 nucleotides are TGTGCCAGCACCACGAAACCTCAGATCGCCGGGGAGCTGGTTTTT. The full variable domain, in which reference TRBV2 and TRBJ2-2 provide the parts outside the CDR3, is EPEVTQTPSHQVTQMGQEVILRCVPISNHLYFYWYRQILGQKVEFLVSFYNNEISEKSEIFDDQFSVERPDGSNFTLKIRSTKLEDSAMYFCASTTKPQIAGELVFGEGSRLTVL.

Ten or more counts support this clonotype. The rearrangement uses TRBV28 and TRBJ2-3; 7 nucleotides match TRBD2. Looked up from germline, CDR1 is MDHEN and CDR2 is SYDVKM. The CDR3 spans 17 residues. The junction had 18 bases not matched to a gene; V was cut back by 6 bases and J by 6 bases. This CDR3 reads CASSRVPFAGVRDTQYF. Here the CDR3 DNA reads TGTGCCAGCAGCCGCGTACCGTTCGCGGGAGTAAGGGATACGCAGTATTTT.

The gene calls are TRBV3-1 and TRBJ2-7, with TRBD2 as a possible D gene (6 bases). The CDR3 contains 15 residues. Germline loops: CDR1 LGHDT, CDR2 YNNKEL (reference sequence). V lost 4 bases, J lost 5 bases, and 18 bases lay in between. DNA of the CDR3: TGTGCCAGCAGCCTAACCCATAGCGGAAGAGACGAGCAGTACTTC. It is translated as CASSLTHSGRDEQYF.

The chain employs TRBV6-1 and TRBJ1-2; D is possibly TRBD1 (5 bases). The V and J ends lost 4 bases and 2 bases respectively, with 8 bases between them. Germline CDR1 is MNHNS and CDR2 is SASEGT. This CDR3 region has 13 residues. The CDR3 coding sequence is TGTGCCAGCAGTGCCCAGGGAAACTATGGCTACACCTTC. Translated: CASSAQGNYGYTF.

This clonotype was detected only a few times. Mismatch with germline at one junction end may stem from a read error. The gene calls are TRBV6-5 and TRBJ1-3; D is perhaps TRBD1 (5 bases). The CDR3 spans 16 residues. The V gene's germline CDR1 is MNHEY and CDR2 SVGAGI. The CDR3 coding sequence is TGTGCCAGCAGATACTCCGCTGACAGCCCTGGAAACACCATATATTTT. Translating gives CASRYSADSPGNTIYF.

In its sample, this clonotype was seen a few times. A junction boundary mismatches the germline segment, possibly from a read error. This chain links TRBV27 with TRBJ2-7, with 7 bases identical to TRBD1. CDR3 length: 15 residues. Looked up from germline, CDR1 is MNHEY and CDR2 is SMNVEV (reference sequence). For the CDR3, the DNA is TGTGCCAGCAGTCTATCACGACAGGGAGTCTACGAGCAGTACTTC. Encoded protein: CASSLSRQGVYEQYF.